This entry lists 21 T cell receptor beta chains sequenced from one sample in a study of T cell repertoires in cytomegalovirus infection. No antigens are known for them. TCRdb analysed the reads with MiXCR anew, one entry per CDR3 protein. Here the sample spans roughly 340,000 distinct CDR3 sequences, almost 30% being singletons. The source was cultured PBMCs, collected from culture after CMV antigen stimulation. These receptors came from a human donor in good health (CMV status not recorded). Some clones in this sample may be carry-over from other donors' samples.

This clonotype was seen repeatedly, ten times or more. This chain uses TRBV7-6 with TRBJ2-5; the D is unclear. There are 11 residues in the CDR3. V lost 7 bases to trimming and J lost 3 bases, with 6 bases between them. Germline V gene sequence: CDR1 SGHVS, CDR2 FNYEAQ. The CDR3 sequence: CASTREETQYF. CDR3 DNA sequence: TGTGCCAGCACACGAGAAGAGACCCAGTACTTC.

The chain combines TRBV7-2 with TRBJ2-1, with 11 bases aligning to TRBD1. In germline, CDR1 is SGHTA, CDR2 FQGNSA. Trimming removed 5 bases from V and 8 bases from J; junction bases left unmatched: 8. The CDR3 has 15 amino acids. Written as DNA, the CDR3 is TGTGCCAGCAGCCCAGGACAGGGGGCTTGGTATGAGCAGTTCTTC. This gives the protein CASSPGQGAWYEQFF.

The V and J genes are TRBV2 and TRBJ2-5, with TRBD2 matching 11 bases. From germline, CDR1 is SNHLY and CDR2 FYNNEI. This CDR3 has 15 residues. V gave up 1 base and J gave up 7 bases; unmatched junction bases: 5. The CDR3 DNA reads as TGTGCCAGCAGTGAAGTAGCGGGAGGGACCGGGACCCAGTACTTC. It yields the protein CASSEVAGGTGTQYF.

The chain employs TRBV12-3 or TRBV12-4 and TRBJ1-1; no reliable D call. The CDR3 length is 15 residues. V was pared by 4 bases and J by 2 bases, with 14 bases between. The DNA for the CDR3 is TGTGCCAGCAGTTCCTACGAGCGGGATAACACTGAAGCTTTCTTT. This sequence encodes CASSSYERDNTEAFF.

There are a few counts of this clonotype. The chain joins TRBV12-3 or TRBV12-4 to TRBJ2-5, with D perhaps matching TRBD2 (7 bases). The CDR3 sequence is 15 residues long. V was trimmed by 1 base and J by 2 bases, leaving 11 bases between them. CDR3 residues: CASSLGGGVQETQYF. Written as DNA, the CDR3 is TGTGCCAGCAGTTTAGGCGGGGGCGTACAAGAGACCCAGTACTTC.

The chain couples TRBV15 to TRBJ1-6; 7 bases fit TRBD1. The CDR3 has 14 amino acids. Trimming removed 1 base from V and 6 bases from J; junction bases left unmatched: 0. CDR1 is LNHNV and CDR2 is YYDKDF in the germline V gene (reference sequence). Written as DNA, the CDR3 is TGTGCCACCAGCAGAGGACAGGGTAATTCACCCCTCCACTTT. Its translation: CATSRGQGNSPLHF.

V is TRBV27 and J is TRBJ2-1; TRBD1 matches 7 bases. This CDR3 spans 12 amino acids. The germline gives CDR1 MNHEY, CDR2 SMNVEV (reference sequence). V lost 4 bases to trimming and J lost 10 bases; unmatched junction nucleotides: 4. The CDR3 DNA follows: TGTGCCAGCAGTTGGGGGACAGCAGAGCAGTTCTTC. Translation gives CASSWGTAEQFF.

The chain joins TRBV28 to TRBJ2-1, with D possibly being TRBD2 (6 bases). Trimming pared 8 bases from V and 5 bases from J, leaving 19 bases between. The CDR3 is 15 residues long. The germline V gene has CDR1 MDHEN and CDR2 SYDVKM. For the CDR3, the DNA is TGTGCCAGCCCCGGAGGAGCGTTAGCGGACAATGAGCAGTTCTTC. Translated: CASPGGALADNEQFF. Drawing the rest from reference TRBV28 and TRBJ2-1, the complete variable domain is DVKVTQSSRYLVKRTGEKVFLECVQDMDHENMFWYRQDPGLGLRLIYFSYDVKMKEKGDIPEGYSVSREKKERFSLILESASTNQTSMYLCASPGGALADNEQFFGPGTRLTVL.

This clonotype has just a few counts. The rearrangement links TRBV7-2 to TRBJ1-4, with 8 positions matching TRBD1. Looked up from germline, CDR1 is SGHTA and CDR2 is FQGNSA. CDR3 length: 14 residues. The V segment lost 5 bases and the J segment 4 bases; nucleotides outside the gene matches: 3. In nucleotides, the CDR3 is TGTGCCAGCAGCACGACAGGGGTTAATGAAAAACTGTTTTTT. Amino acids: CASSTTGVNEKLFF.

The gene calls are TRBV20-1 and TRBJ2-3, with D perhaps given as TRBD1 or TRBD2 (5 bases each). Germline values: CDR1 DFQATT, CDR2 SNEGSKA (reference sequence). The CDR3 runs to 12 residues. V lost 6 bases and J lost 0, with 7 bases in between. The CDR3 protein is CSAWDSTDTQYF. CDR3 DNA sequence: TGCAGTGCATGGGACAGCACAGATACGCAGTATTTT.

As for this clonotype: One end of the junction varies from germline; a read error may be responsible. CDR3 region: CASSLTSGSMDTQYF. DNA for the CDR3: TGTGCCAGCAGCCTAACTAGCGGGAGCATGGATACGCAGTATTTT. The V call is TRBV7-3, the J call TRBJ2-3; 11 nucleotides align to TRBD2. Germline CDR1 reads SGHTA; CDR2 reads FQGTGA. The CDR3 is 15 residues long.

This clonotype was detected only a few times. The chain combines TRBV28 with TRBJ2-1; 11 bases fit TRBD2. Germline V gene data show CDR1 as MDHEN and CDR2 as SYDVKM. The CDR3 is 16 residues long. After removal of 2 bases from V and 5 bases from J, the junction contained 5 bases not matched to a gene. The CDR3 coding sequence is TGTGCCAGCAGTTTAATGGGACTAGCGGAAAACAATGAGCAGTTCTTC. This translates into CASSLMGLAENNEQFF.

The chain has TRBV7-2 and TRBJ2-7, with a tentative D call TRBD2 (5 bases). Trimming left V 1 base short and J 1 base short, with 11 bases between. The germline V gene has CDR1 SGHTA and CDR2 FQGNSA. This CDR3 is 15 amino acids long. The CDR3 region is CASSLDLALSYEQYF. CDR3 in DNA: TGTGCCAGCAGCTTAGATCTAGCCCTGTCCTACGAGCAGTACTTC.

This clonotype has more than one count but fewer than ten. This chain connects TRBV19 to TRBJ1-5; D unclear. The CDR3 contains 15 residues. The V gene's germline CDR1 is LNHDA and CDR2 SQIVND (reference sequence). Trimming removed 4 bases from V and 3 bases from J, with 13 bases in between. The CDR3 loop is CASSKGRYFNQPQHF. The CDR3 DNA follows: TGTGCCAGTAGTAAAGGACGGTACTTCAATCAGCCCCAGCATTTT. Looking up the rest from reference TRBV19 and TRBJ1-5 gives the full variable domain: DGGITQSPKYLFRKEGQNVTLSCEQNLNHDAMYWYRQDPGQGLRLIYYSQIVNDFQKGDIAEGYSVSREKKESFPLTVTSAQKNPTAFYLCASSKGRYFNQPQHFGDGTRLSIL.

This clonotype was seen a few times. This chain connects TRBV6-5 to TRBJ2-1; no clear D. Germline V gene data show CDR1 as MNHEY and CDR2 as SVGAGI. The CDR3 has 17 residues. V was clipped by 0 bases and J by 0 bases, with 12 bases between them. Written as DNA, the CDR3 is TGTGCCAGCAGTTACTCAAGGCTCCCGAGCTCCTACAATGAGCAGTTCTTC. Protein sequence: CASSYSRLPSSYNEQFF.

This clonotype was observed a few times. The J gene is TRBJ2-1, the V gene TRBV7-6, with D tentatively TRBD1 (6 bases). Germline V gene data show CDR1 as SGHVS and CDR2 as FNYEAQ. V dropped 0 bases and J dropped 7 bases, with 7 bases sitting between them. The CDR3 consists of 13 residues. The CDR3 is CASSLAQGNEQFF. The CDR3 DNA follows: TGTGCCAGCAGCTTAGCACAGGGAAATGAGCAGTTCTTC.

This chain uses TRBV30 with TRBJ1-2; D not certain. The CDR3 is 16 amino acids. Germline V gene sequence: CDR1 GTSNPN, CDR2 SVGIG (reference sequence). V dropped 0 bases and J dropped 5 bases, with 19 bases sitting between them. The DNA for the CDR3 is TGTGCCTGGAGTGTAAGTTCCGGCAGCCTCGGATATGGCTACACCTTC. Translating gives CAWSVSSGSLGYGYTF.

The rearrangement uses TRBV28 and TRBJ1-1; D may be TRBD1 (6 bases). V lost 5 bases, J lost 4 bases, and 11 bases lay in between. Germline-derived CDR1 and CDR2 are MDHEN and SYDVKM. This CDR3 has 13 amino acids. The CDR3 region has the DNA TGTGCCAGCAGTGTACAGGGAATCACTGAAGCTTTCTTT. Amino acid sequence: CASSVQGITEAFF.

The chain is built from TRBV5-4 and TRBJ2-2, with a possible D match to TRBD1 (5 bases). This CDR3 region has 15 residues. Germline loops: CDR1 SGHNT, CDR2 YYREEE (reference sequence). The V end was cut by 0 bases, the J end by 4 bases, with 10 bases between. The CDR3 DNA follows: TGTGCCAGCAGCTTGGCAGGGTCGAGCACCGGGGAGCTGTTTTTT. Protein sequence: CASSLAGSSTGELFF.

For this clonotype: Given a much more abundant clone one base away, this may be a read error. No conserved phenylalanine or tryptophan ends this CDR3, so it is likely a read error. The chain recombines TRBV7-8 with TRBJ2-1; D might be TRBD1 or TRBD2, each matching 11 bases. Trimming cost V 5 bases and J 1 base, with 21 bases left between them. This CDR3 contains 18 residues. Per the germline V gene, CDR1 is SGHVS and CDR2 is FQNEAQ. This CDR3 reads CASSRDRGTSGSYNEQFL. CDR3 nucleotides: TGTGCCAGCAGCCGGGACAGGGGGACTAGCGGTTCCTACAATGAGCAGTTCCTC.

This clonotype has at least ten counts. J is TRBJ2-3 and V is TRBV10-1; no reliable D call. From germline, CDR1 is WNHNN and CDR2 SYGVQD (reference sequence). Trimming cost V 4 bases and J 1 base, with 9 bases left between them. The CDR3 consists of 14 residues. The DNA of the CDR3 is TGCGCCAGCAGTGTTTCCGGAGGCACAGATACGCAGTATTTT. This encodes CASSVSGGTDTQYF.